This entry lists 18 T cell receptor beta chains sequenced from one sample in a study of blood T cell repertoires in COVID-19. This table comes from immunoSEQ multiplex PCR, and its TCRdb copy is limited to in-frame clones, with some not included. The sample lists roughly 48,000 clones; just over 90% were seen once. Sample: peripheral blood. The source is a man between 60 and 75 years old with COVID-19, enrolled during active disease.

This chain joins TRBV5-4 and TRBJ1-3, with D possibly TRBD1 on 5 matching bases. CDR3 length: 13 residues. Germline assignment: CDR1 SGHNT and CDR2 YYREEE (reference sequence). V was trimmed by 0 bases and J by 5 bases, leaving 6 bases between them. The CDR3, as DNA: TGTGCCAGCAGCTTGGGACAGAGAAACACCATATATTTT. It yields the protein CASSLGQRNTIYF.

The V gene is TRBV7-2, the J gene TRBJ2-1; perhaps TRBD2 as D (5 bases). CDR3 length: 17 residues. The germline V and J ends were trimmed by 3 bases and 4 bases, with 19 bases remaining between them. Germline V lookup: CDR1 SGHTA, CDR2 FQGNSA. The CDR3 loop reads CASSFGVDFAGYNEQFF. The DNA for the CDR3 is TGTGCCAGCAGCTTCGGCGTGGACTTTGCCGGGTACAATGAGCAGTTCTTC.

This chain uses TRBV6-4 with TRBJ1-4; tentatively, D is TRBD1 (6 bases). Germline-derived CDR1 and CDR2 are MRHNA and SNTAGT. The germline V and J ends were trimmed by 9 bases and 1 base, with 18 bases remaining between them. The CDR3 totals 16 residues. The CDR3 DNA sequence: TGTGCCAGACGGCTACAGGGAGGGGTAACTAATGAAAAACTGTTTTTT. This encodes CARRLQGGVTNEKLFF.

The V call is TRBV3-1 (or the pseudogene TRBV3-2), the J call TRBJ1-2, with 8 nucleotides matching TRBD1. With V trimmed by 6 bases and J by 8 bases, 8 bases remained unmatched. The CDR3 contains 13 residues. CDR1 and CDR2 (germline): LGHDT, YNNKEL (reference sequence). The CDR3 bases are TGTGCCAGCAGACCCGACAGGGGTGGAGGCTACACCTTC. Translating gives CASRPDRGGGYTF.

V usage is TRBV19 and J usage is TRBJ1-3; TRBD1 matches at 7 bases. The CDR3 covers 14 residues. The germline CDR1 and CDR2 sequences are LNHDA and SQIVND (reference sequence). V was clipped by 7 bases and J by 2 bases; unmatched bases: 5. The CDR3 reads CASTQGVPGNTIYF. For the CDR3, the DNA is TGTGCCAGTACCCAGGGGGTACCTGGAAACACCATATATTTT.

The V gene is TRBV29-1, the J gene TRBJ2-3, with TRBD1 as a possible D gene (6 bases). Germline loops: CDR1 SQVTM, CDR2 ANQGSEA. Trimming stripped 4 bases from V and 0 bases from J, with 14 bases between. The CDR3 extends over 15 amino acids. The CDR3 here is CSVAGGRGSTDTQYF. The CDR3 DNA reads TGCAGCGTTGCTGGGGGCAGGGGAAGCACAGATACGCAGTATTTT.

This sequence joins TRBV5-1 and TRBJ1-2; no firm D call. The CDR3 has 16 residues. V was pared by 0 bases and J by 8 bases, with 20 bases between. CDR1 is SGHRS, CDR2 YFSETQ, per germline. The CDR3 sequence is CASSLVSGGGPRGYTF. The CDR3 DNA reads TGCGCCAGCAGCTTGGTTTCGGGCGGAGGACCGAGGGGCTACACCTTC.

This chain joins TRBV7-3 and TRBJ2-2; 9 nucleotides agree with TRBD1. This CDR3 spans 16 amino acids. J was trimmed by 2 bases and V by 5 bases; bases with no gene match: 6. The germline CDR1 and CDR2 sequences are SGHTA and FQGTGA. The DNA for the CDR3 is TGTGCCAGCAGCCAACAGGGGGCGGTTAACACCGGGGAGCTGTTTTTT. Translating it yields CASSQQGAVNTGELFF.

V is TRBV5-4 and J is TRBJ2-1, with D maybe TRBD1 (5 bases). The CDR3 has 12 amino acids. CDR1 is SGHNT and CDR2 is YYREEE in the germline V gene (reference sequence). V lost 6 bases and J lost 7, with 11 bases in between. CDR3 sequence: CASTNDRNEQFF. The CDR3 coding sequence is TGTGCCAGCACCAACGACAGAAATGAGCAGTTCTTC.

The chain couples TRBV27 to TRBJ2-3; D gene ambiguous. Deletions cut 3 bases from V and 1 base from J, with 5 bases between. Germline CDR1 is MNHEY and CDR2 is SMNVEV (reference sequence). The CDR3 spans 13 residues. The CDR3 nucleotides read TGTGCCAGCAGTTTCTACCGCACAGATACGCAGTATTTT. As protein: CASSFYRTDTQYF.

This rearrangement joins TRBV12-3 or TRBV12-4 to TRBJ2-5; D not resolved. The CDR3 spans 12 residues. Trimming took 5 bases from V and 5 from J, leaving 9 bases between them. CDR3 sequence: CASSSSSETQYF. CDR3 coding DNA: TGTGCCAGCAGTAGTAGTTCCGAGACCCAGTACTTC.

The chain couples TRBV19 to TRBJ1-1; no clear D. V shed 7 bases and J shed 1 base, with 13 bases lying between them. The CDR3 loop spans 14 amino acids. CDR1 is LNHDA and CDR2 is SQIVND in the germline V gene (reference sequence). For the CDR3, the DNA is TGTGCCAGTAAGGATTCACGAGGGAACACTGAAGCTTTCTTT. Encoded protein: CASKDSRGNTEAFF.

CDR3 protein: CAWSVFLTGLRNTIYF. The CDR3 bases are TGTGCCTGGAGTGTATTCTTGACAGGCCTAAGAAACACCATATATTTT. This sequence joins TRBV30 and TRBJ1-3, with D maybe TRBD1 (6 bases). The CDR3 runs 16 residues. The germline gives CDR1 GTSNPN, CDR2 SVGIG (reference sequence). The V gene lost 0 bases and the J gene lost 5 bases, with 17 bases spanning the gap.

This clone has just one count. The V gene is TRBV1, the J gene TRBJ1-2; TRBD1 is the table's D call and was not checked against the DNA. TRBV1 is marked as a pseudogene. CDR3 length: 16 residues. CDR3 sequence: CTSRHPTGAQNYGYTF. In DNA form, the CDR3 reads TGCACCAGCAGGCACCCGACAGGGGCCCAAAACTATGGCTACACCTTC.

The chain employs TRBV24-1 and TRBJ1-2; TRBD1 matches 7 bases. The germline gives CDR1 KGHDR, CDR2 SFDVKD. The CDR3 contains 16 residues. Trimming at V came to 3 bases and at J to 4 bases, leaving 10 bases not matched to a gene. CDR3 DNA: TGTGCCACCAGTGATCGACAGGGAGAAAATCCCTATGGCTACACCTTC. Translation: CATSDRQGENPYGYTF.

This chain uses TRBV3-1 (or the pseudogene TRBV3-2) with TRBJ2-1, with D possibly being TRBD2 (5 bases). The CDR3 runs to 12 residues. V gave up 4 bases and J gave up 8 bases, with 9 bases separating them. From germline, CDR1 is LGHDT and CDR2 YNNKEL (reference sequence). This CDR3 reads CASSRTGYEQFF. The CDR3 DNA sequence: TGTGCCAGCAGCCGGACGGGGTATGAGCAGTTCTTC.

The CDR3 sequence: CAIRTSGTDTQYF. DNA of the CDR3: TGTGCCATCAGGACTAGCGGCACAGATACGCAGTATTTT. The gene calls are TRBV10-3 and TRBJ2-3; 8 nucleotides line up with TRBD2. The V gene's germline CDR1 is ENHRY and CDR2 SYGVKD. The length of the CDR3 is 13 residues. After removal of 6 bases from V and 1 base from J, the junction contained 0 bases not matched to a gene.

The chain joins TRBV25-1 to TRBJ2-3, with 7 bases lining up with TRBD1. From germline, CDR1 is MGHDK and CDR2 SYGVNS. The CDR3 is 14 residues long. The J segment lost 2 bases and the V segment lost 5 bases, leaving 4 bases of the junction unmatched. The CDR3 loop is CASSRTGITDTQYF. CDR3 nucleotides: TGTGCCAGCAGTCGGACAGGAATCACAGATACGCAGTATTTT.